A selection of T cell receptor beta chains follows, all from one sample in a study of T cell repertoires in cytomegalovirus infection. These TCRs' antigens remain unknown. One entry per CDR3 protein results from TCRdb running MiXCR on the reads. The repertoire has roughly 500,000 distinct CDR3 sequences, about 33% of them found once; the top ten carry about a sixth. This sample comprised cultured PBMCs, obtained from culture after CMV antigen stimulation. These receptors came from a human donor in good health (CMV status not recorded). Some clones in this sample may be carry-over from other donors' samples. CDR3s include the opening cysteine and the closing phenylalanine or tryptophan. Each record gives: clone size, V gene, CDR3 protein. Rows give clone size only sometimes, using once, few, many, or a class for an expanded clone.

few,TRBV28,CASSLDQSNEQFF
few,TRBV11-3,CASSFSLSHFTGELFF
few,TRBV7-8,CASSSAGQNTEAFF
-,TRBV12-3/TRBV12-4,CASSTWNANTGELFF
few,TRBV2,CASSSSDRAFDEQFF
many,TRBV7-2,CASSFSGAPDTQYF
few,TRBV2,CASTVHGNTIYF
-,TRBV24-1,CATGVRVSNHNEQFF
-,TRBV6-5,CASSSSLGEAFF
few,TRBV7-2,CASSLIGGQNQPQHF
-,TRBV19,CASSIGTGTGELFF
many,TRBV30,CAWSWGSDYGTDTQYF
many,TRBV7-2,CASSRNPFSGSYNEQFF
few,TRBV6-1,CASSELQKGASNQPQHF
-,TRBV24-1,CATSDPPVASGRPKETQYF
-,TRBV12-5,CASGLSRTDYNEQFF
few,TRBV29-1,CSARGLATDTQYF
-,TRBV6-1,CASSEGAGGANEQFF
few,TRBV19,CASSNRDRPSGTEAFF
many,TRBV7-2,CASSWPLAGGGTGELFF
few,TRBV12-3/TRBV12-4,CASSSHIGGTPNEKLFF
few,TRBV4-1,CASSQDPSGSCTF
once,TRBV19,CASSSTGLIIGTTDTQYF
-,TRBV19,CASRDTSGSKKYNEQFF
-,TRBV20-1,CSANRQGHTGELFF
few,TRBV27,CASSRGSYTGELFF
many,TRBV7-2,CASSLVSSGDQETQYF
-,TRBV7-2,CASSARQGSNSPLHF
many,TRBV7-2,CASESPGNTGELFF
-,TRBV7-2,CASRYGTDTQYF
-,TRBV19,CASSSELDTDTQYF
-,TRBV7-9,CASSPLAGEVLQETQYF
many,TRBV7-2,CASSPRLDRGLNEQFF
-,TRBV14,CASKTQGTLSQPGELFF
-,TRBV27,CASSPLAGQHARTYNEQFF
-,TRBV12-3/TRBV12-4,CASRVDRGVYNEQFF
-,TRBV7-8,CASSFLIATYNEQFF
few,TRBV11-3,CASSSRQGPPEAFF
few,TRBV7-3,CASSDRTGVSGTEAFF
-,TRBV7-2,CASSLGAYSGRNTEAFF
-,TRBV28,CASSLLGAVQFF
few,TRBV19,CASSNERLAQPQHF
few,TRBV2,CASDSTGTNYEQYF
-,TRBV7-6,CASSPPVSTEAFF
few,TRBV2,CASSNGQGANQPQHF
many,TRBV7-3,CASSLIRSNRTEAFF
few,TRBV10-3,CASRQPNTEAFF
-,TRBV4-1,CASSQERDLRRIMNTEAFF
-,TRBV7-9,CASRTKVLAGEDEQFF